This record looks at one T cell receptor (beta chain) sequence and its context. Antigen unknown. The authors ran the assay at deep level. In the study's own analysis: ImmunoSEQ output held junction-only sequences without quality scores, so filtering differed. The data were produced by immunoSEQ multiplex PCR, yet TCRdb's version contains in-frame clones alone and is incomplete. Clone size and the V and J calls come from that table; the DNA yielded D and trimming. The sample holds some 580,000 clones, approximately 97% seen once. The ends lost 0 bases at V and 3 bases at J; junction bases unmatched: 6. The CDR3 loop spans 16 amino acids. CDR1 and CDR2 (germline): LGHNA, YNFKEQ. This sample stems from a study of shared clonotypes between healthy human individuals. Study-wide background: CD4 naive and CD4 memory each took three plates per donor, while CD8 naive took two and CD8 memory one. Study-wide findings and caveats: Blood was the sole source, and tissue repertoires probably differ.

The sample consisted of naive CD4+ T cells sorted from blood. This sample's subset: CD45RA+ positively selected. This sequence was found in a woman aged 25 to 39 in good health. The chain links TRBV4-2 to TRBJ2-7; TRBD2 matches 9 bases. This CDR3 reads CASSQDLAGGSYEQYF. The CDR3 coding sequence is TGTGCCAGCAGCCAAGATCTGGCGGGAGGGAGCTACGAGCAGTACTTC.